These T cell receptor beta chains were read from a single sample in a study of blood T cell repertoires in COVID-19. The method was immunoSEQ multiplex PCR; TCRdb's version includes in-frame clones alone and lacks a portion of them. The sample comprises roughly 300,000 clones, roughly 93% of which are singletons, and 2% to 2.5% rests with the top ten. The sequenced material came from PBMCs or T cells enriched from blood (not recorded which). Receptors were obtained from a woman aged 35 to 49 with acute COVID-19. The CDR3 runs from the conserved cysteine through the conserved F or W. D genes are given only for firm matches. Clone size is given for some rows only: seen once, a few or many times, or a class if the clone is expanded.

j_call: TRBJ1-1; d_call: NA; v_call: TRBV7-8; clone_size: few; cdr3_aa: CASSRGGGGTEAFF; cdr3_nt: TGTGCCAGCAGCCGGGGGGGTGGCGGGACTGAAGCTTTCTTT
j_call: TRBJ2-5; d_call: TRBD2; v_call: TRBV9; clone_size: once; cdr3_aa: CASTLGVAGETQYF; cdr3_nt: TGTGCCAGCACCCTAGGGGTAGCGGGAGAGACCCAGTACTTC
j_call: TRBJ2-5; d_call: TRBD1; v_call: TRBV25-1; clone_size: NA; cdr3_aa: CASSDTRTGQETQYF; cdr3_nt: TGTGCCAGCAGTGATACCCGGACAGGACAAGAGACCCAGTACTTC
j_call: TRBJ1-5; d_call: TRBD1; v_call: TRBV19; clone_size: once; cdr3_aa: CASTILGQGNQPQHF; cdr3_nt: TGTGCCAGTACCATCCTGGGACAGGGAAATCAGCCCCAGCATTTT
j_call: TRBJ2-7; d_call: TRBD2; v_call: TRBV6-2/TRBV6-3; clone_size: once; cdr3_aa: CASSGRDSSYEQYF; cdr3_nt: TGTGCCAGCAGTGGGAGGGATTCCTCCTACGAGCAGTACTTC
j_call: TRBJ1-3; d_call: NA; v_call: TRBV15; clone_size: once; cdr3_aa: CATHAGGAGNTIYF; cdr3_nt: TGTGCCACTCATGCCGGCGGGGCTGGAAACACCATATATTTT
j_call: TRBJ2-7; d_call: TRBD1; v_call: TRBV6-5; clone_size: NA; cdr3_aa: CASRPSQGANEQYF; cdr3_nt: TGTGCCAGCAGACCCTCCCAGGGGGCCAACGAGCAGTACTTC
j_call: TRBJ1-5; d_call: NA; v_call: TRBV2; clone_size: NA; cdr3_aa: CASSERGFSNQPQHF; cdr3_nt: TGTGCCAGCAGTGAGAGGGGGTTTAGCAATCAGCCCCAGCATTTT
j_call: TRBJ1-2; d_call: NA; v_call: TRBV11-2; clone_size: NA; cdr3_aa: CASSPGGGWDGYTF; cdr3_nt: TGTGCCAGCAGCCCTGGGGGGGGTTGGGACGGCTACACCTTC
j_call: TRBJ2-1; d_call: TRBD2; v_call: TRBV5-8; clone_size: NA; cdr3_aa: CASSPGPAGGHEQFF; cdr3_nt: TGTGCCAGCAGCCCTGGGCCAGCGGGAGGCCATGAGCAGTTCTTC
j_call: TRBJ1-4; d_call: NA; v_call: TRBV30; clone_size: NA; cdr3_aa: CAWSVGWRGANEKLFF; cdr3_nt: TGTGCCTGGAGTGTAGGGTGGAGGGGAGCTAATGAAAAACTGTTTTTT
j_call: TRBJ2-3; d_call: TRBD2; v_call: TRBV7-2; clone_size: NA; cdr3_aa: CASSLSGSRTDTQYF; cdr3_nt: TGTGCCAGCAGCCTGAGCGGGAGTCGAACAGATACGCAGTATTTT
j_call: TRBJ1-2; d_call: TRBD1; v_call: TRBV24-1; clone_size: NA; cdr3_aa: CATSGTGQRHGYTF; cdr3_nt: TGTGCCACCAGTGGCACGGGACAGCGTCATGGCTACACCTTC
j_call: TRBJ2-2; d_call: TRBD2; v_call: TRBV30; clone_size: NA; cdr3_aa: CAWSKGGAGELFF; cdr3_nt: TGTGCCTGGAGTAAGGGAGGGGCCGGGGAGCTGTTTTTT
j_call: TRBJ1-5; d_call: TRBD1; v_call: TRBV19; clone_size: once; cdr3_aa: CASVEGASNQPQHF; cdr3_nt: TGTGCCAGTGTAGAGGGGGCAAGCAATCAGCCCCAGCATTTT
j_call: TRBJ2-7; d_call: TRBD2; v_call: TRBV28; clone_size: NA; cdr3_aa: CASSLSLAVSSYEQYF; cdr3_nt: TGTGCCAGCAGTTTATCCCTAGCGGTGAGCTCCTACGAGCAGTACTTC
j_call: TRBJ1-2; d_call: TRBD1; v_call: TRBV5-1; clone_size: NA; cdr3_aa: CASSFTSGTDRYGYTF; cdr3_nt: TGCGCCAGCAGCTTTACCTCCGGGACAGACCGCTATGGCTACACCTTC
j_call: TRBJ2-5; d_call: NA; v_call: TRBV24-1; clone_size: NA; cdr3_aa: CATTYGGTQYF; cdr3_nt: TGTGCCACCACCTACGGAGGAACCCAGTACTTC
j_call: TRBJ1-1; d_call: NA; v_call: TRBV6-2/TRBV6-3; clone_size: NA; cdr3_aa: CASSYSIGSTEAFF; cdr3_nt: TGTGCCAGCAGTTACTCGATTGGGAGCACTGAAGCTTTCTTT
j_call: TRBJ2-2; d_call: TRBD2; v_call: TRBV30; clone_size: NA; cdr3_aa: CAYELAGGPGELFF; cdr3_nt: TGTGCCTACGAATTAGCGGGAGGGCCTGGGGAGCTGTTTTTT
j_call: TRBJ2-2; d_call: TRBD2; v_call: TRBV25-1; clone_size: NA; cdr3_aa: CASSDLAGAIGTGELFF; cdr3_nt: TGTGCCAGCAGTGATCTAGCGGGGGCAATTGGCACCGGGGAGCTGTTTTTT
j_call: TRBJ2-7; d_call: NA; v_call: TRBV24-1; clone_size: NA; cdr3_aa: CATSEAAGSYEQYF; cdr3_nt: TGTGCCACCAGTGAAGCGGCCGGTTCCTACGAGCAGTACTTC
j_call: TRBJ2-7; d_call: TRBD2; v_call: TRBV29-1; clone_size: NA; cdr3_aa: CSVERSAGNSYEQYF; cdr3_nt: TGCAGCGTGGAAAGATCAGCGGGAAACTCCTACGAGCAGTACTTC
j_call: TRBJ2-3; d_call: TRBD2; v_call: TRBV19; clone_size: NA; cdr3_aa: CASSIAASGGTQYF; cdr3_nt: TGTGCCAGTAGTATTGCGGCTAGCGGGGGGACGCAGTATTTT
j_call: TRBJ1-5; d_call: NA; v_call: TRBV15; clone_size: NA; cdr3_aa: CATRGGMSNQPQHF; cdr3_nt: TGTGCCACCAGAGGGGGTATGAGCAATCAGCCCCAGCATTTT
j_call: TRBJ2-2; d_call: TRBD1; v_call: TRBV9; clone_size: NA; cdr3_aa: CASSLWTGSPSNTGELFF; cdr3_nt: TGTGCCAGCAGCCTTTGGACAGGGTCCCCTTCGAACACCGGGGAGCTGTTTTTT
j_call: TRBJ1-4; d_call: NA; v_call: TRBV28; clone_size: NA; cdr3_aa: CASSLAGVTREKLFF; cdr3_nt: TGTGCCAGCAGTTTAGCAGGGGTGACGAGAGAAAAACTGTTTTTT
j_call: TRBJ2-1; d_call: TRBD1; v_call: TRBV27; clone_size: NA; cdr3_aa: CASSRTGGGTSRYEQFF; cdr3_nt: TGTGCCAGCAGTAGGACAGGGGGCGGGACTAGCAGGTATGAGCAGTTCTTC
j_call: TRBJ1-4; d_call: TRBD1; v_call: TRBV5-6; clone_size: NA; cdr3_aa: CASSLGTGGYEKLFF; cdr3_nt: TGTGCCAGCAGCCTGGGGACAGGGGGATATGAAAAACTGTTTTTT
j_call: TRBJ1-1; d_call: TRBD1; v_call: TRBV30; clone_size: NA; cdr3_aa: CAWSVRDRGSRPEAFF; cdr3_nt: TGTGCCTGGAGTGTACGGGACAGGGGAAGCCGCCCTGAAGCTTTCTTT
j_call: TRBJ1-5; d_call: NA; v_call: TRBV18; clone_size: NA; cdr3_aa: CASSPPVRDGNQPQHF; cdr3_nt: TGTGCCAGCTCACCACCGGTTCGCGATGGCAATCAGCCCCAGCATTTT
j_call: TRBJ2-7; d_call: TRBD2; v_call: TRBV11-2; clone_size: NA; cdr3_aa: CASSFEGTSFYEQYF; cdr3_nt: TGTGCCAGCAGCTTCGAAGGGACTAGCTTCTACGAGCAGTACTTC
j_call: TRBJ1-1; d_call: NA; v_call: TRBV9; clone_size: NA; cdr3_aa: CASSVDAGAKREAFF; cdr3_nt: TGTGCCAGCAGCGTAGACGCGGGGGCTAAAAGGGAAGCTTTCTTT
j_call: TRBJ2-5; d_call: TRBD1; v_call: TRBV2; clone_size: NA; cdr3_aa: CASSERGPGVYQETQYF; cdr3_nt: TGTGCCAGCAGTGAAAGGGGGCCAGGGGTGTACCAAGAGACCCAGTACTTC
j_call: TRBJ2-3; d_call: NA; v_call: TRBV7-9; clone_size: NA; cdr3_aa: CASSLDSEGRTTDTQYF; cdr3_nt: TGTGCCAGCAGCTTAGACTCTGAGGGAAGGACCACAGATACGCAGTATTTT
j_call: TRBJ1-1; d_call: NA; v_call: TRBV6-5; clone_size: NA; cdr3_aa: CASKTYTEAFF; cdr3_nt: TGTGCCAGCAAGACTTACACTGAAGCTTTCTTT
j_call: TRBJ1-1; d_call: NA; v_call: TRBV15; clone_size: NA; cdr3_aa: CATSRVRNTEAFF; cdr3_nt: TGTGCCACCAGCAGAGTGAGGAACACTGAAGCTTTCTTT
j_call: TRBJ2-3; d_call: TRBD1; v_call: TRBV29-1; clone_size: NA; cdr3_aa: CRADRADTQYF; cdr3_nt: TGCAGGGCGGACAGGGCAGATACGCAGTATTTT
j_call: TRBJ2-3; d_call: NA; v_call: TRBV27; clone_size: NA; cdr3_aa: CASSFFQGSTDTQYF; cdr3_nt: TGTGCCAGCAGTTTTTTTCAGGGGAGCACAGATACGCAGTATTTT
j_call: TRBJ2-2; d_call: TRBD2; v_call: TRBV4-1; clone_size: NA; cdr3_aa: CASSRVTSVTGELFF; cdr3_nt: TGCGCCAGCAGCCGTGTTACTAGCGTTACCGGGGAGCTGTTTTTT
j_call: TRBJ1-2; d_call: NA; v_call: TRBV28; clone_size: NA; cdr3_aa: CASSLSGNIGYTF; cdr3_nt: TGTGCCAGCAGTTTATCAGGCAATATAGGCTACACCTTC